This T cell receptor (beta chain) is from a study of metastatic and nonmetastatic thyroid tumors. About the study: Patients with malignant and benign thyroid disease provided blood and tumor or nodule tissue, whose repertoires were compared.

TCRdb re-clonotyped the PCR reads via MiXCR. The sample yields tens of thousands of clones, approximately 22% seen once. Nobody among the patients had been given any treatment before thyroid surgery. The CDR3 runs 16 residues. V was shortened by 2 bases and J by 1 base, with 15 bases between the two germline ends. Germline loops: CDR1 DFQATT, CDR2 SNEGSKA (reference sequence). This clone was seen repeatedly, ten times or more. What it recognizes is unknown. Study-wide findings and caveats: Versus benign nodules, malignant thyroid tumors reportedly had significantly higher TCR beta diversity, in blood and tumor.

The clonotype was recovered from a female donor with papillary thyroid cancer or a benign thyroid nodule (not recorded which). Some clones in this sample may be carry-over from other donors' samples. The sample taken for sequencing was adjacent normal tissue. The genes are TRBV20-1 and TRBJ1-5; D possibly corresponds to TRBD1 (5 bases). The DNA for the CDR3 is TGCAGTGCTAGACCATATCAGGGTTTCAGCAATCAGCCCCAGCATTTT. Translating it yields CSARPYQGFSNQPQHF.